This T cell receptor (beta chain) was identified during a study of blood T cell repertoires in COVID-19. Study details: Samples came from the United States, Italy and Spain, spanning acute and convalescent COVID-19. Nucleic acid was either cDNA or gDNA, and it came from T cells, B-cell-depleted T cells, or PBMCs.

The protocol was immunoSEQ multiplex PCR, while the TCRdb copy is restricted to in-frame clones and leaves out a portion. The data show some 530,000 clones, over 75% seen once. Per the germline V gene, CDR1 is KGHSH and CDR2 is LQKENI. This CDR3 has 17 residues. V lost 0 bases to trimming and J lost 3 bases, with 15 bases between them. The chain is built from TRBV18 and TRBJ2-1, with a possible D match to TRBD2 (6 bases). This receptor was obtained from a human donor in a cohort sampled during active COVID-19. The sample taken for sequencing was peripheral blood. The CDR3 nucleotides read TGTGCCAGCTCACCACCGCCGCGGGAAGTCTACTACAATGAGCAGTTCTTC. As protein: CASSPPPREVYYNEQFF.